Listed here are 9 T cell receptor beta chains from one sample, sequenced in a study of low-dose radiotherapy and immunotherapy resistance in tumors. The time point is: before trial treatment. First-strand cDNA relied on TRAV- and TRBV-specific primers spanning alpha and beta chains. With a V-primer adapter and a constant-region primer, TCRs were amplified for approximately 20 PCR cycles. TCRdb used MiXCR to reprocess the reads, holding one entry per CDR3 protein. The table has 64,000 or so distinct CDR3 sequences, more than 25% seen once. The specimen comprised PBMCs, sampled before treatment. These TCRs come from a male donor with rectosigmoid adenocarcinoma.

The chain links TRBV30 to TRBJ2-5; 10 nucleotides agree with TRBD2. J gave up 7 bases and V 0 bases, and 8 bases lay outside the gene matches. The CDR3 is made up of 15 amino acids. CDR1 GTSNPN and CDR2 SVGIG come from the germline V gene (reference sequence). The CDR3 DNA follows: TGTGCCTGGAGTGTACAAGCGGGGGGGATCGGGACCCAGTACTTC. This translates into CAWSVQAGGIGTQYF. The whole variable domain, filled in from reference TRBV30 and TRBJ2-5, reads SQTIHQWPATLVQPVGSPLSLECTVEGTSNPNLYWYRQAAGRGLQLLFYSVGIGQISSEVPQNLSASRPQDRQFILSSKKLLLSDSGFYLCAWSVQAGGIGTQYFGPGTRLLVL.

This clonotype was found many times. V is TRBV29-1 and J is TRBJ2-4; 9 bases align to TRBD1. This CDR3 has 14 residues. The trim removed 8 bases at V and 9 bases at J, leaving 14 bases unmatched. From germline, CDR1 is SQVTM and CDR2 ANQGSEA. The CDR3, as DNA: TGCAGCTCACGGACAGGGGACGGAGGGGGCATTCAGTACTTC. The encoded protein is CSSRTGDGGGIQYF.

This clonotype was detected ten times or more. The rearrangement joins TRBV6-2 or TRBV6-3 to TRBJ2-6; D is possibly TRBD1 or TRBD2 (5 bases each). The CDR3 consists of 13 residues. The germline CDR1 and CDR2 sequences are MNHEY and SVGEGT. Trimming shortened V by 10 bases and J by 0 bases, and 7 bases separated the two germline ends. CDR3 region: CATGASGANVLTF. The CDR3 region has the DNA TGTGCCACCGGGGCCTCTGGGGCCAACGTCCTGACTTTC.

This clonotype was seen many times. The chain joins TRBV28 to TRBJ1-2; no firm D call. Trimming shortened V by 6 bases and J by 8 bases, and 10 bases separated the two germline ends. The CDR3 contains 11 residues. Germline V gives CDR1 MDHEN, CDR2 SYDVKM. CDR3 region: CASSPGWGYTF. CDR3 sequence (DNA): TGTGCCAGCAGCCCGGGTTGGGGCTACACCTTC.

The table lists this clonotype with many counts. V gene TRBV6-5 combines with J gene TRBJ2-1; 7 bases map to TRBD2. Trimming at V came to 4 bases and at J to 3 bases, leaving 9 bases not matched to a gene. Germline lookup yields CDR1 MNHEY and CDR2 SVGAGI. The length of the CDR3 is 16 residues. The CDR3 reads CASSSKVGGGYNEQFF. The CDR3 DNA reads as TGTGCCAGCAGTTCCAAGGTGGGCGGGGGCTACAATGAGCAGTTCTTC.

This clonotype was counted many times. The rearrangement links TRBV24-1 to TRBJ2-2, with D possibly being TRBD1 (5 bases). This CDR3 has 14 amino acids. V was trimmed by 1 base and J by 3 bases, leaving 5 bases between them. From germline, CDR1 is KGHDR and CDR2 SFDVKD. The CDR3 spells CATSDFRDTGELFF. The CDR3 region has the DNA TGTGCCACCAGTGATTTCAGGGACACCGGGGAGCTGTTTTTT.

The sample holds many counts of this clonotype. The chain carries TRBV18 and TRBJ2-1; weak D call: TRBD2 (5 bases). The germline CDR1 and CDR2 sequences are KGHSH and LQKENI. V gave up 0 bases and J gave up 6 bases, with 9 bases separating them. The CDR3 consists of 14 residues. The CDR3, as DNA: TGTGCCAGCTCACCACCGGAGCGGACCAATGAGCAGTTCTTC. Translation: CASSPPERTNEQFF.

This chain connects TRBV7-8 to TRBJ2-7; D not resolved. The germline V gene has CDR1 SGHVS and CDR2 FQNEAQ. The CDR3 contains 15 residues. The V end lost 2 bases, the J end lost 2 bases, and 13 bases lay between the germline ends. The CDR3 bases are TGTGCCAGCAGCTTATCAGGACCCATAACCTACGAGCAGTACTTC. Protein: CASSLSGPITYEQYF.

Many counts were recorded for this clonotype. The V and J genes are TRBV6-1 and TRBJ2-1; TRBD2 agrees at 7 bases. The CDR3 totals 13 residues. The germline gives CDR1 MNHNS, CDR2 SASEGT. V lost 7 bases to trimming and J lost 4 bases; unmatched junction nucleotides: 4. DNA for the CDR3: TGTGCCAGCACCCTCGGGGGGTACAATGAGCAGTTCTTC. The encoded protein is CASTLGGYNEQFF.